This T cell receptor beta chain stems from a study of blood T cells in healthy people across ages. With a J-beta primer mix and a sample-barcoded 5' primer, a second PCR ran roughly 7 to 11 cycles. All samples yielded 3 million or more CDR3-containing paired-end reads. Each CDR3 protein gets one entry after TCRdb re-called the 5' RACE reads with MiXCR. The sample has 1,300,000 or so distinct CDR3 sequences, 55% to 75% seen once. In germline, CDR1 is SEHNR, CDR2 FQNEAQ (reference sequence). J lost 7 bases, V lost 3 bases, and 7 bases had no gene match. This CDR3 has 16 residues. In each sample, at least 6.5 million PBMCs were isolated.

The receptor was isolated from a man aged 18 to 30 in good health. The material sequenced was blood. The chain is built from TRBV7-9 and TRBJ2-1, with 12 bases lining up with TRBD1. The CDR3 region has the DNA TGTGCCAGCAGCTTGACACCGGGACAGGGGGCAAATGAGCAGTTCTTC. It is translated as CASSLTPGQGANEQFF.